This T cell receptor (beta chain) was profiled in a study of T cell repertoires in ileal Crohn's disease. Measured with immunoSEQ multiplex PCR; TCRdb has only the in-frame clones, and not every one. The table has some 15,000 clones, roughly 91% seen once. Concerning this clone: The junction departs from germline at one end; a sequencing error may be responsible.

The CDR3 is made up of 15 amino acids. The germline V gene encodes CDR1 LNHNV and CDR2 YYDKDF (reference sequence). This receptor was identified in an adult with Crohn's disease. V is TRBV15 and J is TRBJ2-1, with a possible D match to TRBD1 (6 bases). Sequencing used ileal tissue. For the CDR3, the DNA is TGTGCCACCAGCCGAGACAGGAATACCTACAATGAGCAGTTCTTC. It codes for CATSRDRNTYNEQFF.